This TCR beta chain was retrieved from a study of long-term antiretroviral therapy in people with HIV. A v3.0 immunoSEQ assay was performed at survey level. The repertoire was sequenced with immunoSEQ multiplex PCR; TCRdb's copy has only in-frame clones and lacks some. Among about 30,000 clones listed, approximately 93% were seen once. Whole-study results and caveats: Within the repertoire, clones expanded before ART were dominant at all time points.

Germline CDR1 SNHLY, CDR2 FYNNEI. With V trimmed by 3 bases and J by 0 bases, 8 bases remained unmatched. The CDR3 length is 17 residues. On this clone: The antigen remains unidentified.

This chain connects TRBV2 to TRBJ1-5, with 7 bases lining up with TRBD1. This sequence originates from a woman aged 40 to 55 with HIV. Sample: unsorted PBMCs, taken less than 6.8 years after starting antiretroviral therapy. The CDR3 nucleotides read TGTGCCAGCAGTGACCCCGGGACAGCGGATAGCAATCAGCCCCAGCATTTT. Protein product: CASSDPGTADSNQPQHF. The whole variable domain, filled in from reference TRBV2 and TRBJ1-5, reads EPEVTQTPSHQVTQMGQEVILRCVPISNHLYFYWYRQILGQKVEFLVSFYNNEISEKSEIFDDQFSVERPDGSNFTLKIRSTKLEDSAMYFCASSDPGTADSNQPQHFGDGTRLSIL.